These 3 T cell receptor beta chains came from one sample sequenced in a study of T cells after yellow fever vaccination (dated by TCRdb to between 2018 and 2021). Preparation of the library involved 5' RACE. The listed sequencing device is Illumina NovaSeq 6000. In TCRdb, the public reads were trimmed at Q25 with fastp and aligned with MiXCR, with productive beta chains retained. Rows are combined by CDR3 protein, so each entry shows the most common genes and DNA. For this sample there are 250,000 or so distinct CDR3 sequences; about 3.7% appear just once. In total, the top ten clones hold around 19% of the sample. The treatment or condition tag for this specimen amounts to: live attenuated yellow fever vaccine strain. Material: PBMCs, obtained 15 days after the yellow fever booster vaccination. The source is a man between 18 and 35 years old who received the YFV17D yellow fever vaccine.

This clonotype was detected many times. The chain combines TRBV7-8 with TRBJ2-2; no firm D call. There are 14 residues in the CDR3. CDR1 is SGHVS and CDR2 is FQNEAQ in the germline V gene. Trimming left V 1 base short and J 5 bases short, with 8 bases between. The CDR3 protein is CASSLDGPTGELFF. The CDR3 nucleotides read TGTGCCAGCAGCTTAGATGGACCGACCGGGGAGCTGTTTTTT.

This clonotype was picked up many times. The CDR3 is CASSDDTAGVYGYTF. CDR3 in DNA: TGTGCCAGCAGCGACGACACAGCGGGGGTTTATGGCTACACCTTC. The rearrangement joins TRBV5-5 to TRBJ1-2, with D maybe TRBD1 (5 bases). CDR1 SGHKS and CDR2 YYEKEE come from the germline V gene (reference sequence). This CDR3 spans 15 amino acids. V lost 4 bases and J lost 5, with 18 bases in between.

This clonotype was recorded many times. The chain links TRBV5-1 to TRBJ2-5; 11 nucleotides agree with TRBD1. This CDR3 has 15 residues. The V segment lost 4 bases and the J segment 5 bases; nucleotides outside the gene matches: 7. Per germline, CDR1 SGHRS and CDR2 YFSETQ. As DNA, the CDR3 is TGCGCCAGCAGCACGGGACAGGGGGGGTCGGAGACCCAGTACTTC. It translates to CASSTGQGGSETQYF.